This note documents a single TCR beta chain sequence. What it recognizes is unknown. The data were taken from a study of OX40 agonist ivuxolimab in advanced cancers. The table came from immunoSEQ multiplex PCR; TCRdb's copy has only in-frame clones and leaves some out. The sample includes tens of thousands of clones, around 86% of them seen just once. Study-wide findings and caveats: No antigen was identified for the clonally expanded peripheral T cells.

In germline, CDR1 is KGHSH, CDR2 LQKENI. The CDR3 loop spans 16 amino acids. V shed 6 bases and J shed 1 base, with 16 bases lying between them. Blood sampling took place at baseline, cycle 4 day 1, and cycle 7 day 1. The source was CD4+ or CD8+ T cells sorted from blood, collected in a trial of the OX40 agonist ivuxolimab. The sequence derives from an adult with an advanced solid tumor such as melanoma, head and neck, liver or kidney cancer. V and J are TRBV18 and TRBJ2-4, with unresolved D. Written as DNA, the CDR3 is TGTGCCAGCTCCTTCCCCTCGGGCGCGGCCAAAAACATTCAGTACTTC. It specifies CASSFPSGAAKNIQYF.